One sample yielded the 10 T cell receptor beta chains listed below, sequenced in a study of cytomegalovirus exposure and HLA in healthy donors. The PCR employed 60 Vbeta primers together with 13 Jbeta primers. Clones were sequenced by immunoSEQ multiplex PCR, and TCRdb holds only the in-frame ones, with some missing. The sample gives 200,000 to 300,000 clones, about 85% of which show up once; 0.24% is in the top ten. The sequenced material came from PBMCs. Every receptor here comes from a girl aged 2 to 10 in good health and CMV-seronegative.

The rearrangement joins TRBV7-6 to TRBJ2-1, with D possibly being TRBD2 (6 bases). The length of the CDR3 is 13 residues. Germline V gene sequence: CDR1 SGHVS, CDR2 FNYEAQ. V was clipped by 1 base and J by 8 bases, with 9 bases between them. CDR3 region: CASSLVRGDEQFF. The CDR3 region has the DNA TGTGCCAGCAGCTTAGTCCGCGGGGATGAGCAGTTCTTC.

The genes are TRBV2 and TRBJ2-1, with a weak D call TRBD2 (5 bases). Germline values: CDR1 SNHLY, CDR2 FYNNEI. The ends were cut back, 6 bases at V and 9 bases at J, with 18 bases in the middle. The CDR3 consists of 14 residues. The CDR3 bases are TGTGCCAGCAGGCGACGGGATTGGTATTGTGAGCAGTTCTTC. It translates to CASRRRDWYCEQFF. Complete variable domain (other parts from reference TRBV2 and TRBJ2-1): EPEVTQTPSHQVTQMGQEVILRCVPISNHLYFYWYRQILGQKVEFLVSFYNNEISEKSEIFDDQFSVERPDGSNFTLKIRSTKLEDSAMYFCASRRRDWYCEQFFGPGTRLTVL.

The chain joins TRBV10-1 to TRBJ2-4; tentative D call: TRBD2 (5 bases). The CDR3 spans 13 residues. Germline assignment: CDR1 WNHNN and CDR2 SYGVQD (reference sequence). The germline V and J ends were trimmed by 0 bases and 7 bases, with 7 bases remaining between them. The DNA for the CDR3 is TGCGCCAGCAGTGAGTCGGGCGGGAACATTCAGTACTTC. It yields the protein CASSESGGNIQYF.

DNA for the CDR3: TGTGCCATCAGTGCCACTAGCGCTACCTACGAGCAGTACTTC. Translated: CAISATSATYEQYF. This chain links TRBV10-3 with TRBJ2-7; TRBD2 matches at 7 bases. This CDR3 region has 14 residues. The ends lost 4 bases at V and 2 bases at J; junction bases unmatched: 5. Germline CDR1 ENHRY, CDR2 SYGVKD.

This rearrangement joins TRBV2 to TRBJ2-7; 7 bases fit TRBD1. CDR3 length equals 13 residues. Germline V lookup: CDR1 SNHLY, CDR2 FYNNEI. Unmatched junction bases numbered 9, after V lost 7 bases and J lost 6 bases. The CDR3 coding sequence is TGTGCCAGCACTAACGACAGGGTGAGCGAGCAGTACTTC. This gives the protein CASTNDRVSEQYF.

The rearrangement uses TRBV5-4 and TRBJ1-4; unclear D gene. Germline V gives CDR1 SGHNT, CDR2 YYREEE (reference sequence). Trimming shortened V by 0 bases and J by 0 bases, and 9 bases separated the two germline ends. CDR3 size: 16 residues. The CDR3 DNA follows: TGTGCCAGCAGCTTGGACAGCGGAGCAACTAATGAAAAACTGTTTTTT. The encoded protein is CASSLDSGATNEKLFF.

The chain joins TRBV5-1 to TRBJ2-7; 11 bases agree with TRBD2. The CDR3 sequence is 14 residues long. From germline, CDR1 is SGHRS and CDR2 YFSETQ. The V segment lost 2 bases and the J segment 6 bases; nucleotides outside the gene matches: 4. DNA for the CDR3: TGCGCCAGCAGCTTACTAGCGGGAGCAGCCGAGCAGTACTTC. Its protein is CASSLLAGAAEQYF.

The rearrangement links TRBV19 to TRBJ2-1, with 10 bases identical to TRBD2. Losses at the gene ends were 6 bases for V and 4 bases for J; bases not matched to a gene: 3. CDR1 is LNHDA, CDR2 SQIVND, per germline (reference sequence). CDR3 length equals 14 residues. DNA of the CDR3: TGTGCCAGTAGGAAGACTAGCGGGTACAATGAGCAGTTCTTC. It is translated as CASRKTSGYNEQFF.

The CDR3: CASSPYPDRGSPNQPQHF. As DNA, the CDR3 is TGTGCCAGCAGCCCATACCCCGACAGGGGCTCCCCGAATCAGCCCCAGCATTTT. V and J are TRBV7-3 and TRBJ1-5, with 8 bases identical to TRBD1. J gave up 4 bases and V 5 bases, and 16 bases lay outside the gene matches. This CDR3 is built from 18 residues. From germline, CDR1 is SGHTA and CDR2 FQGTGA.

V is TRBV19 and J is TRBJ2-5, with D perhaps TRBD1 (6 bases). Germline V gene sequence: CDR1 LNHDA, CDR2 SQIVND (reference sequence). Trimming removed 4 bases at V and 4 bases at J, with 13 bases between. The length of the CDR3 is 14 residues. The CDR3 coding sequence is TGTGCCAGTAGTAAGGAACAGGGCCTAGAGACCCAGTACTTC. Its protein is CASSKEQGLETQYF.